These 6 T cell receptor beta chains share one sample of origin, sequenced in a study of blood T cell repertoires in COVID-19. The data were produced by immunoSEQ multiplex PCR, yet TCRdb's version contains in-frame clones alone and is incomplete. Of approximately 85,000 clones in the sample, 90% were seen once. Sequencing input: peripheral blood. These receptors came from a woman aged 80 or over with active or convalescent COVID-19.

This clone was observed a handful of times. This chain connects TRBV11-2 to TRBJ2-1; weak D call: TRBD1 (6 bases). Germline CDR1 SGHAT, CDR2 FQNNGV. There are 17 residues in the CDR3. V shed 5 bases and J shed 0 bases, with 17 bases lying between them. The CDR3 is CASSPGALLSSYNEQFF. The CDR3, as DNA: TGTGCCAGCAGCCCAGGGGCCTTATTGAGCTCCTACAATGAGCAGTTCTTC.

This chain uses TRBV4-3 with TRBJ2-3; a weak D match, TRBD2 (5 bases). The V end was cut by 1 base, the J end by 1 base, with 21 bases between. The CDR3 has 19 residues. Germline V CDR1 and CDR2: LGHNA, YSLEER. In DNA, the CDR3 is TGCGCCAGCAGCCAAGGGACTTCACCTCCCCGAGGGCGCACAGATACGCAGTATTTT. The encoded protein is CASSQGTSPPRGRTDTQYF.

CDR3: CASSRGTGSNYGYTF. Written as DNA, the CDR3 is TGTGCCAGCAGCCGGGGGACAGGTTCTAACTATGGCTACACCTTC. This chain joins TRBV3-1 (or the pseudogene TRBV3-2) and TRBJ1-2; 8 bases agree with TRBD1. With 4 bases clipped from V and 0 bases from J, the junction kept 4 bases outside the gene matches. Germline V gives CDR1 LGHDT, CDR2 YNNKEL (reference sequence). The CDR3 extends over 15 amino acids.

This clone has a handful of counts. This chain links TRBV20-1 with TRBJ2-2, with 8 bases lining up with TRBD2. From germline, CDR1 is DFQATT and CDR2 SNEGSKA (reference sequence). Trimming removed 3 bases from V and 6 bases from J; junction bases left unmatched: 15. CDR3 length equals 17 residues. The DNA for the CDR3 is TGCAGTGCTAGTGGCCCAGCGGGGGCCAGGGACCCCGGGGAGCTGTTTTTT. Its translation: CSASGPAGARDPGELFF.

The chain recombines TRBV6-2 or TRBV6-3 with TRBJ1-5; D not resolved. Germline V lookup: CDR1 MNHEY, CDR2 SVGEGT. Trimming left V 4 bases short and J 6 bases short, with 7 bases between. There are 12 residues in the CDR3. CDR3 coding DNA: TGTGCCAGCAGTTCACATGTTCAGCCCCAGCATTTT. Residues: CASSSHVQPQHF.

The chain uses TRBV27 and TRBJ2-6; 8 bases align to TRBD2. The CDR3 totals 16 residues. Trimming took 0 bases from V and 2 from J; bases not matched to a gene: 0. Looked up from germline, CDR1 is MNHEY and CDR2 is SMNVEV (reference sequence). The CDR3 nucleotides are TGTGCCAGCAGTTTATCGCGGGGGGCTGGGGCCAACGTCCTGACTTTC. It specifies CASSLSRGAGANVLTF.